This is a list of T cell receptor beta chains from one sample in a study of cytomegalovirus exposure and HLA in healthy donors. Assay used: immunoSEQ multiplex PCR; TCRdb lists only in-frame clones, some missing. The sample holds some 210,000 clones, more than 75% seen once. Sample: PBMCs. All receptors come from a woman aged 18-30 years in good health and CMV-seropositive. Each CDR3 is given with its conserved first and last residue. A D gene is named only where the DNA matches it firmly. The listing skips clone size in some rows; elsewhere it reads once, few, many or a size class.

V gene,J gene,clone size,D gene,CDR3 protein,CDR3 DNA
TRBV7-9,TRBJ1-1,few,NA,CASSLGNMNTEAFF,TGTGCCAGCAGCTTAGGAAACATGAACACTGAAGCTTTCTTT
TRBV6-5,TRBJ2-7,NA,TRBD2,CASSYGGGLTAYEQYF,TGTGCCAGCAGTTATGGCGGGGGACTTACGGCCTACGAGCAGTACTTC
TRBV27,TRBJ2-2,once,NA,CASSLMGGGTGELFF,TGTGCCAGCAGTTTAATGGGAGGAGGCACCGGGGAGCTGTTTTTT
TRBV4-1,TRBJ2-1,NA,NA,CASSRVGLSSNEQFF,TGCGCCAGCAGCCGTGTGGGCCTCAGCTCCAATGAGCAGTTCTTC
TRBV28,TRBJ1-3,NA,NA,CASSFYLVSSSGNTIYF,TGTGCCAGCAGTTTTTATCTAGTTTCGAGCTCTGGAAACACCATATATTTT
TRBV6-4,TRBJ2-1,once,TRBD2,CASSDGLAGYNEQFF,TGTGCCAGCAGTGATGGGCTAGCGGGCTACAATGAGCAGTTCTTC
TRBV6-5,TRBJ2-7,NA,TRBD1,CASSYLGQGGEQYF,TGTGCCAGCAGTTACCTGGGACAGGGTGGCGAGCAGTACTTC
TRBV5-4,TRBJ2-7,once,TRBD2,CASSLGASGTPYEQYF,TGTGCCAGCAGCTTGGGGGCAAGCGGGACCCCCTACGAGCAGTACTTC
TRBV28,TRBJ1-1,NA,TRBD1,CASSFTTGGTPMNTEAFF,TGTGCCAGCAGTTTCACCACAGGGGGTACCCCCATGAACACTGAAGCTTTCTTT
TRBV11-2,TRBJ2-7,NA,TRBD2,CASRRGGRAPEQYF,TGTGCCAGCAGGAGAGGCGGGAGGGCCCCGGAGCAGTACTTC
TRBV5-1,TRBJ1-1,NA,TRBD1,CASSLEGAGAFF,TGCGCCAGCAGCTTGGAGGGGGCCGGAGCTTTCTTT
TRBV5-1,TRBJ1-1,NA,TRBD1,CASSETGANTEAFF,TGCGCCAGCAGCGAAACAGGGGCGAACACTGAAGCTTTCTTT
TRBV18,TRBJ1-3,NA,NA,CASSPSGFSSGNTIYF,TGTGCCAGCTCACCATCAGGGTTTAGCTCTGGAAACACCATATATTTT
TRBV25-1,TRBJ2-1,NA,NA,CASSAPVGGGGENNEQFF,TGTGCCAGCAGTGCCCCTGTTGGAGGGGGCGGAGAAAACAATGAGCAGTTCTTC
TRBV27,TRBJ1-5,NA,NA,CASSLFSGSGQPQHF,TGTGCCAGCAGTTTATTCTCGGGATCGGGTCAGCCCCAGCATTTT
TRBV27,TRBJ2-7,NA,NA,CASSFLGEQYF,TGTGCCAGCAGTTTCCTCGGGGAGCAGTACTTC
TRBV5-6,TRBJ1-1,NA,NA,CASSFAREAFF,TGTGCCAGCAGCTTTGCCAGGGAAGCTTTCTTT
TRBV5-4,TRBJ2-5,NA,NA,CASSLGGAETQYF,TGTGCCAGCAGCTTGGGAGGTGCGGAGACCCAGTACTTC
TRBV9,TRBJ2-2,NA,NA,CASSPGTKDGELFF,TGTGCCAGCAGCCCCGGGACAAAGGACGGGGAGCTGTTTTTT
TRBV2,TRBJ2-3,NA,TRBD2,CASRFRTSGVYTQYF,TGTGCCAGCAGATTCAGGACTAGCGGGGTGTATACGCAGTATTTT
TRBV28,TRBJ2-7,NA,TRBD2,CASSFRAGGPYHEQYF,TGTGCCAGCAGTTTCAGGGCGGGAGGGCCTTATCACGAGCAGTACTTC
TRBV28,TRBJ1-5,NA,TRBD1,CASSGTGLKGSNQPQHF,TGTGCCAGCAGTGGGACAGGGCTTAAGGGAAGCAATCAGCCCCAGCATTTT
TRBV9,TRBJ1-1,few,NA,CASSEFGGMNTEAFF,TGTGCCAGCAGCGAATTCGGCGGGATGAACACTGAAGCTTTCTTT
TRBV5-1,TRBJ2-6,few,NA,CASSLSQANVLTF,TGCGCCAGCAGCTTGTCACAAGCCAACGTCCTGACTTTC
TRBV10-2,TRBJ2-7,NA,TRBD1,CASTRDRDYEQYF,TGCGCCAGCACCAGGGACAGGGACTACGAGCAGTACTTC
TRBV27,TRBJ2-2,NA,NA,CASSLSLSGTGELFF,TGTGCCAGCAGTTTGTCATTGTCGGGCACCGGGGAGCTGTTTTTT
TRBV19,TRBJ2-7,NA,TRBD1,CASSIGGQGPYEQYF,TGTGCCAGTAGTATCGGGGGACAGGGGCCCTACGAGCAGTACTTC
TRBV9,TRBJ1-2,NA,NA,CASSSTHYGYTF,TGTGCCAGCAGCAGCACCCACTATGGCTACACCTTC
TRBV7-2,TRBJ1-1,NA,NA,CASSLRGTLNTEAFF,TGTGCCAGCAGCTTAAGGGGGACACTGAACACTGAAGCTTTCTTT
TRBV28,TRBJ1-4,NA,NA,CASSLSVAGSYEKLFF,TGTGCCAGCAGTTTAAGCGTGGCAGGGTCGTATGAAAAACTGTTTTTT
TRBV11-1,TRBJ2-6,few,TRBD1,CASSPRDRPSGANVLTF,TGTGCCAGCAGCCCACGGGACAGGCCCTCTGGGGCCAACGTCCTGACTTTC
TRBV2,TRBJ1-2,NA,NA,CASTLQTGTNYGYTF,TGTGCCAGCACCCTGCAGACAGGCACGAACTATGGCTACACCTTC
TRBV5-5,TRBJ1-2,NA,NA,CASSPPTAGGGYTF,TGTGCCAGCAGCCCCCCGACTGCAGGAGGTGGCTACACCTTC
TRBV5-6,TRBJ2-7,NA,TRBD1,CASSLGQGAYEQYF,TGTGCCAGCAGCTTGGGACAGGGGGCTTACGAGCAGTACTTC
TRBV15,TRBJ1-5,NA,TRBD1,CATSPGTGNQPQHF,TGTGCCACCAGTCCCGGGACAGGGAATCAGCCCCAGCATTTT
TRBV6-1,TRBJ1-5,few,NA,CASSERGGASNQPQHF,TGTGCCAGCAGTGAGAGGGGGGGGGCGAGCAATCAGCCCCAGCATTTT
TRBV5-1,TRBJ1-5,NA,NA,CASSVAGDSNQPQHF,TGCGCCAGCAGCGTAGCAGGGGATAGCAATCAGCCCCAGCATTTT
TRBV7-3,TRBJ2-5,NA,TRBD2,CASGTRGGTQYF,TGTGCCAGCGGGACTAGAGGCGGGACCCAGTACTTC
TRBV5-1,TRBJ1-2,NA,NA,CASSSYPGGGRDRESVGYTF,TGCGCCAGCAGCTCGTACCCTGGGGGTGGGCGCGACCGGGAGTCCGTCGGCTACACCTTC
TRBV6-5,TRBJ1-3,NA,NA,CASSYGGSSGNTIYF,TGTGCCAGCAGTTACGGGGGGAGCTCTGGAAACACCATATATTTT
TRBV2,TRBJ1-2,NA,NA,CASKGDIYGYTF,TGTGCCAGCAAGGGAGACATCTATGGCTACACCTTC
TRBV15,TRBJ2-1,NA,NA,CATSRDRGSYNEQFF,TGTGCCACCAGCAGAGATCGGGGCTCCTACAATGAGCAGTTCTTC
TRBV18,TRBJ2-6,NA,NA,CASSPAGYGANVLTF,TGTGCCAGCTCACCCGCAGGGTATGGGGCCAACGTCCTGACTTTC
TRBV19,TRBJ2-7,few,NA,CASSIARRDRSREQYF,TGTGCCAGTAGTATAGCACGGCGCGACAGGTCTCGCGAGCAGTACTTC
TRBV29-1,TRBJ2-3,NA,NA,CSVSPGDTQYF,TGCAGCGTTTCACCAGGGGATACGCAGTATTTT
TRBV5-1,TRBJ2-1,NA,TRBD2,CASSLRLAGVNNEQFF,TGCGCCAGCAGCTTACGACTAGCGGGGGTAAACAATGAGCAGTTCTTC
TRBV18,TRBJ2-1,NA,TRBD2,CASSPETLAGYNEQFF,TGTGCCAGCTCACCAGAGACATTAGCGGGTTACAATGAGCAGTTCTTC
TRBV18,TRBJ1-5,NA,TRBD1,CASPSQGDWGNQPQHF,TGTGCCAGCCCCTCCCAGGGGGATTGGGGCAATCAGCCCCAGCATTTT
TRBV27,TRBJ1-4,NA,NA,CASSLSAMGHANEKLFF,TGTGCCAGCAGTTTATCGGCCATGGGACATGCTAATGAAAAACTGTTTTTT
TRBV6-5,TRBJ2-1,NA,TRBD2,CASSLGLAGVGEQFF,TGTGCCAGCAGTTTAGGACTAGCGGGAGTGGGAGAGCAGTTCTTC
TRBV15,TRBJ2-1,NA,NA,CATSRDSGTYNEQFF,TGTGCCACCAGCAGAGATAGCGGTACCTACAATGAGCAGTTCTTC